This T cell receptor (beta chain) was captured in a study of T cells in Graves' hyperthyroidism and ophthalmopathy. Study context: Peripheral blood was taken when the disease was first diagnosed, before any treatment began.

This clonotype was detected many times. V was pared by 3 bases and J by 3 bases, with 8 bases between. The CDR3 covers 12 residues. Germline CDR1 DFQATT, CDR2 SNEGSKA (reference sequence). Amplification yielded TCR beta CDR3 regions, with RNA transcripts as the source. TCR CDR3 regions were first amplified by RT-PCR with HTBI primers. MiXCR was run by TCRdb on the multiplex PCR reads, yielding one entry per CDR3 protein. The sample lists 50,000 to 60,000 distinct CDR3 sequences, roughly 49% occurring once. Specimen: blood. The genes are TRBV20-1 and TRBJ2-5; no reliable D call. This TCR was recovered from a woman aged 25-40 years with Graves' ophthalmopathy. CDR3 nucleotide sequence: TGCAGTGCTAGTTTGGCGGAAGAGACCCAGTACTTC. Residues: CSASLAEETQYF.